This TCR beta chain was recovered during a study of blood T cell repertoires in COVID-19. This clone was recorded once. Method: immunoSEQ multiplex PCR; TCRdb's copy keeps in-frame clones and lacks some. The table lists approximately 200,000 clones, approximately 84% of them singletons. Looked up from germline, CDR1 is SGHRS and CDR2 is YFSETQ. CDR3 size: 16 residues. The trim removed 0 bases at V and 1 base at J, leaving 6 bases unmatched. This sequence joins TRBV5-1 and TRBJ1-1, with 7 bases fitting TRBD1. Material for sequencing was PBMCs or T cells enriched from blood (not recorded which). This receptor was identified in a man between 60 and 75 years old who had recovered from COVID-19. The CDR3 DNA is TGCGCCAGCAGCTTGGCCTACGGGACAGCGAACACTGAAGCTTTCTTT. This translates into CASSLAYGTANTEAFF. The full variable domain, completed using reference TRBV5-1 and TRBJ1-1, is KAGVTQTPRYLIKTRGQQVTLSCSPISGHRSVSWYQQTPGQGLQFLFEYFSETQRNKGNFPGRFSGRQFSNSRSEMNVSTLELGDSALYLCASSLAYGTANTEAFFGQGTRLTVV.